Listed here are 16 T cell receptor beta chains from one sample, sequenced in a study of Graves' ophthalmopathy and Graves' hyperthyroidism. Amplification of TCR beta CDR3 regions used RNA transcripts. First-round RT-PCR with HTBI primers preceded a second-round multiplex PCR. MiXCR was run by TCRdb on the multiplex PCR reads, yielding one entry per CDR3 protein. Among 1 million to 1.3 million distinct CDR3 sequences, around a third were seen once, and the ten largest hold more than 9.5%. The sample consisted of peripheral blood or thyroid tissue (not recorded which). These receptors were taken from an adult man with Graves' hyperthyroidism.

This clonotype occurred many times. This sequence joins TRBV24-1 and TRBJ2-5; possibly TRBD2 for D (5 bases). Trimming removed 1 base from V and 5 bases from J, with 13 bases in between. Germline-derived CDR1 and CDR2 are KGHDR and SFDVKD. The CDR3 has 15 amino acids. The CDR3 coding sequence is TGTGCCACCAGTGATTTTGGTGCAAGAGGGGAGACCCAGTACTTC. Protein sequence: CATSDFGARGETQYF.

The rearrangement uses TRBV2 and TRBJ1-1; 11 positions match TRBD1. Germline V gene lookup returns CDR1 SNHLY and CDR2 FYNNEI. There are 15 residues in the CDR3. V gave up 3 bases and J gave up 4 bases; unmatched junction bases: 4. For the CDR3, the DNA is TGTGCCAGCAGTGAGGACAGGGGGCTGGGCACTGAAGCTTTCTTT. This encodes CASSEDRGLGTEAFF.

Comments on this clonotype: At one end the junction does not follow the germline gene, possibly because of a read error. This chain joins TRBV4-3 and TRBJ2-5; TRBD2 might be the D (6 bases). There are 15 residues in the CDR3. In germline, CDR1 is LGHNA, CDR2 YSLEER. CDR3 region: CASSQELGGQVTQYF. The DNA for the CDR3 is TGCGCCAGCAGCCAAGAGCTGGGAGGTCAAGTGACCCAGTACTTC.

The V gene is TRBV10-3, the J gene TRBJ2-5; perhaps D is TRBD1 or TRBD2 (5 bases each). Trimming pared 4 bases from V and 1 base from J, leaving 10 bases between. CDR3 length: 14 amino acids. From germline, CDR1 is ENHRY and CDR2 SYGVKD. Here the CDR3 DNA reads TGTGCCATCAGTGGCTCCGGGGCCCAAGAGACCCAGTACTTC. Protein: CAISGSGAQETQYF.

This clonotype occurred many times. The V gene is TRBV11-2, the J gene TRBJ2-5, with D hard to call. Germline CDR1 SGHAT, CDR2 FQNNGV. This CDR3 has 12 residues. The V end was cut by 5 bases, the J end by 6 bases, with 10 bases between. The CDR3 protein is CASSVRYKTQYF. The CDR3 bases are TGTGCCAGCAGCGTTAGGTACAAGACCCAGTACTTC.

The table lists this clonotype with many counts. The chain uses TRBV7-9 and TRBJ1-4, with TRBD1 as a possible D gene (5 bases). Trimming took 5 bases from V and 8 from J, leaving 12 bases between them. This CDR3 comprises 13 residues. Germline V gene lookup returns CDR1 SEHNR and CDR2 FQNEAQ (reference sequence). CDR3 coding DNA: TGTGCCAGCAGCCGTGGGACCAGAGAAAAACTGTTTTTT. This encodes CASSRGTREKLFF.

The V call is TRBV12-3 or TRBV12-4, the J call TRBJ2-5; perhaps TRBD2 as D (6 bases). This CDR3 spans 13 amino acids. The ends were cut back, 4 bases at V and 3 bases at J, with 9 bases in the middle. CDR3 region: CASSYGSKETQYF. The CDR3 DNA reads as TGTGCCAGCAGTTACGGGAGTAAAGAGACCCAGTACTTC.

The rearrangement links TRBV7-8 to TRBJ2-7; 7 bases agree with TRBD1. Per germline, CDR1 SGHVS and CDR2 FQNEAQ. The J segment lost 7 bases and the V segment lost 1 base, leaving 7 bases of the junction unmatched. The CDR3 has 14 amino acids. DNA for the CDR3: TGTGCCAGCAGCTTAGTATACAGGGGTGGGGAGCAGTACTTC. Its protein is CASSLVYRGGEQYF.

This clonotype was seen at least ten times. A much larger clone differs by one base, so this may be a read error. V gene TRBV2 combines with J gene TRBJ1-5, with D possibly being TRBD1 (5 bases). Germline V CDR1 and CDR2: SNHLY, FYNNEI. Trimming removed 7 bases from V and 1 base from J, with 8 bases in between. The CDR3 extends over 13 amino acids. This chain's CDR3 is CASTRDSNQPQHF. The DNA of the CDR3 is TGTGCCAGCACCCGGGACAGCAATCAGCCCCAGCATTTT. Drawing the rest from reference TRBV2 and TRBJ1-5, the complete variable domain is EPEVTQTPSHQVTQMGQEVILRCVPISNHLYFYWYRQILGQKVEFLVSFYNNEISEKSEIFDDQFSVERPDGSNFTLKIRSTKLEDSAMYFCASTRDSNQPQHFGDGTRLSIL.

The V call is TRBV20-1, the J call TRBJ1-2, with D possibly being TRBD1 (5 bases). The germline V gene has CDR1 DFQATT and CDR2 SNEGSKA (reference sequence). The CDR3 contains 15 residues. V shed 0 bases and J shed 4 bases, with 15 bases lying between them. This CDR3 is CSARDIGRVSYGYTF. CDR3 in DNA: TGCAGTGCTAGAGATATAGGCAGGGTGAGCTATGGCTACACCTTC.

This clonotype was seen at least ten times. The chain carries TRBV7-9 and TRBJ1-4; TRBD1 aligns across 10 bases. The CDR3 is 15 residues long. CDR1 and CDR2 (germline): SEHNR, FQNEAQ (reference sequence). Trimming cost V 1 base and J 6 bases; bases outside gene matches: 2. This CDR3 is CASSLGGQGDEKLFF. The CDR3 bases are TGTGCCAGCAGCTTAGGCGGACAGGGGGATGAAAAACTGTTTTTT. Variable domain in full (rest from reference TRBV7-9 and TRBJ1-4): DTGVSQNPRHKITKRGQNVTFRCDPISEHNRLYWYRQTLGQGPEFLTYFQNEAQLEKSRLLSDRFSAERPKGSFSTLEIQRTEQGDSAMYLCASSLGGQGDEKLFFGSGTQLSVL.

The chain is built from TRBV12-3 or TRBV12-4 and TRBJ2-2; 9 bases fit TRBD1. Trimming at V came to 8 bases and at J to 4 bases, leaving 11 bases not matched to a gene. CDR3 size: 16 residues. CDR3 amino acids: CASHSEGGQGTGELFF. The CDR3 DNA follows: TGTGCCAGCCACTCGGAGGGGGGACAGGGCACCGGGGAGCTGTTTTTT.

This rearrangement joins TRBV7-2 to TRBJ1-5; 10 bases match TRBD1. This CDR3 is built from 17 residues. CDR1 and CDR2 from the germline V gene are SGHTA and FQGNSA. V was clipped by 3 bases and J by 2 bases; unmatched bases: 7. CDR3 DNA sequence: TGTGCCAGCAGCTTCGGGACAGGGGAGTATGGCAATCAGCCCCAGCATTTT. Protein sequence: CASSFGTGEYGNQPQHF.

This clonotype appeared a single time. A read error is possible here, since a much larger clone lies one base away. The chain couples TRBV9 to TRBJ1-2, with D unresolved. Germline V lookup: CDR1 SGDLS, CDR2 YYNGEE. Between the trimmed V and J ends, which lost 1 base and 4 bases, there was a span of 11 bases. The CDR3 consists of 14 residues. The DNA for the CDR3 is TGTGCCAGCAGCGTAAATAACAGAAGCTATGGCTACACCTTC. Translating it yields CASSVNNRSYGYTF.

This clonotype has only one observation. V and J are TRBV29-1 and TRBJ2-5; 8 bases agree with TRBD1. CDR1 is SQVTM, CDR2 ANQGSEA, per germline. The CDR3 loop spans 15 amino acids. Trimming cost V 8 bases and J 5 bases; bases outside gene matches: 16. CDR3 coding DNA: TGCAGCTGCCGGACGCCGGACAGGGTGGTCGAGACCCAGTACTTC. Its translation is CSCRTPDRVVETQYF.

This clonotype was picked up one time. The rearrangement links TRBV7-2 to TRBJ1-4, with D possibly being TRBD1 (6 bases). The V gene's germline CDR1 is SGHTA and CDR2 FQGNSA. The V gene lost 5 bases and the J gene lost 8 bases, with 27 bases spanning the gap. The CDR3 consists of 18 residues. This chain's CDR3 is CASSPPTGRWGREEKLFF. The DNA of the CDR3 is TGTGCCAGCAGCCCACCGACAGGCCGTTGGGGAAGAGAGGAAAAACTGTTTTTT.